What follows describes a single T cell receptor beta chain. Its cognate antigen has yet to be identified. No DNA is shown, since the ends of the CDR3 on it are uncertain; the CDR3 is the one TCRdb lists. The sample comes from a study of cytomegalovirus exposure and HLA in healthy donors (dated by TCRdb to 2017 to 2019). Looking at the study overall: In an earlier analysis of 550 to 750 of the donors, less than 350 Gb of sequence data and some 100 million unique TCR beta sequences from 150 million to 200 million T cells were reported. An early release that covered several hundred HLA-typed donors contained approximately 290 gigabases of sequencing data and around 85 million unique TCR sequences. Among the roughly 400 genotyped donors, around 81% belonged to the genetic ancestry cluster associated with self-reported Caucasian donors. The aim of the study was to test whether cataloging public T cell receptors could identify signatures of past pathogen exposure. The T cell repertoires of several hundred subjects were profiled by immunosequencing and related to cytomegalovirus serostatus. In addition to the first cohort of 666 subjects, a separate validation cohort of 120 different subjects was used. The study combined high-throughput TCR immunosequencing, statistical association of individual TCRs with disease status, and machine learning to predict cytomegalovirus infection status. A later analysis re-analyzed previously published TCR beta repertoires from roughly 600 donors and added high-resolution HLA genotyping to study TCR occurrence patterns. Rather than using new phenotypic data, the later analysis identified candidate immune exposures from TCR beta sequences and from how often those sequences occurred across donors. An earlier analysis of some 500 of the donors applied high-throughput TCR beta sequencing to assess whether each TCR beta V gene segment acted as functional or pseudogenic. Donor age, sex, ethnicity and CMV serostatus were compiled together with the repertoire data. A later genetic analysis took genome-wide SNP genotypes for about 55% of the roughly 700 donors and used that subset as a discovery cohort. Every repertoire in the discovery cohort had been generated on one and the same sequencing platform. HLA typing included class I and class II loci at four-digit resolution. The number of donors typed differed by locus, with about 620-630 for A, B, C, DRB1 and DQB1, 522 for DQA1, about 610 for DPA1, and roughly 450 for DPB1. Because of strong linkage in the cohort, roughly five DR-DQ haplotypes were treated as single units for association and clustering. On average, roughly 250,000 unique TCR beta nucleotide sequences were sequenced per donor among a few hundred genotyped donors of the cohort, with about 19% of those sequences being non-productive.

The receptor library was made with the immunoSEQ multiplex PCR assay. The multiplex PCR relied on a mix of 60 forward primers for TCR Vbeta segments and 13 reverse primers for TCR Jbeta segments. A multiplex PCR assay on genomic DNA amplified the CDR3 region of rearranged TCR beta genes. The Illumina HiSeq System was used to sequence the amplified TCR beta libraries as 87-base-pair reads. Regarding the original processing steps: In a later analysis, tens of millions of unique TCR beta chains were counted across the roughly 610 repertoires, and roughly 10 million of these chains were shared by at least two donors. Raw reads were error-corrected and collapsed into unique sequences by a nearest-neighbor algorithm in which closely related sequences were merged to remove PCR and sequencing errors. To assign V, D and J gene segments, CDR3 sequences were aligned to IMGT reference sequences. For a sequence to be retained, at least a six-nucleotide match to both a V gene segment and a J gene segment was required. Rearrangements were classified as productive when the CDR3 lacked stop codons and remained in frame with V and J, and all other rearrangements were classified as non-productive. Following IMGT convention, CDR3 was defined as the stretch from the second conserved V-encoded cysteine up to the conserved J-encoded phenylalanine. The earlier analysis of about 590 of the donors excluded sequences that lacked an unambiguous match to a single V gene segment. In an earlier analysis of several hundred of the donors, V segments were called functional above 56.7% productive rearrangements and were called segregating when the between-donor standard deviation exceeded 5%. To diagnose cytomegalovirus status from the catalog of TCR beta chain sequences, a statistical classification framework was built. In a later analysis, TCR nucleotide sequences were compared against IMGT/GENE-DB human TR gene sequences so that V and J genes could be assigned. A later analysis assigned CDR3 sequences and most-parsimonious VDJ recombination scenarios with the TCRdist pipeline. In a later analysis, each TCR beta chain was defined by its CDR3 amino acid sequence together with its V-gene family, and reads without a unique V-gene family were excluded. To address suspected cross-contamination and a sequencing artifact, a later analysis removed a few hundred highly shared, low-generation-probability nucleotide sequences. A later analysis calculated a clonal expansion index for each public chain from normalized within-repertoire ranks of inferred template counts. Generation probabilities in a later analysis came from a VDJ recombination model fitted to out-of-frame rearrangements, and those results were checked against IGoR. Hypergeometric tests were used in a later analysis to score TCR-TCR, TCR-HLA and TCR-CMV co-occurrence, with a repertoire-size bias correction applied to the TCR pairs. False discovery rates were estimated in a later analysis by permuting HLA or CMV assignments 20 times. In a later analysis, co-occurring TCRs were grouped with DBSCAN, and TCRdist sequence similarity was added when clustering was performed within HLA-allele-positive subsets. Co-occurrence clustering excluded repertoires with fewer than 30,000 or more than 120,000 public chains, plus five with anomalous nucleotide sharing. In TCRdb, the immuneACCESS table is reduced to in-frame sequences with V and J assigned. These tables do not hold every clone; where another copy was compared, an unresolved V gene accounts for under half, and the others remain unexplained. That table supplies the V and J calls and clone size; D and trimming were determined from the DNA. The sample table records some 90,000 clones; about 81% of these occur just once. The top ten clones comprise more than 1.4% of the sample.

The study at large found these results: In an earlier analysis of approximately 600 of the donors, most TCR beta V segments were observed in productive rearrangements about 90% or about 30% of the time, broadly matching IMGT annotations. Sequencing depth was assumed to be roughly uniform across donors in the presence/absence analyses, though that assumption may not hold. A further reported finding was that TCR beta sequences accurately predicted the HLA-A and HLA-B alleles for most subjects in the first cohort. The earlier analysis of almost 600 of the donors excluded about 16 rarely observed V segments, including chromosome 9 orphons, because counts were too low. While some public TCRs were present in many individuals, most TCR sequences turned up only very rarely across donors. A later genetic analysis reported fewer N-insertions in productive TCRs among donors in an Asian-associated ancestry cluster than the approximately 700-donor mean. Most CMV-associated TCR beta chains appeared to be HLA-restricted in a later analysis, and the HLA associations seemed to be driven largely by CMV exposure. A later genetic analysis associated a missense DCLRE1C variant with V-gene and J-gene trimming of TCR beta chains, and an independent cohort replicated the association. A cluster of highly shared sequence variants was judged likely to represent a technical artifact of the sequencing pipeline. Because HLA typing was unavailable for some donors at each locus, only the typed subset was used in association tests. The classifier was reported to diagnose cytomegalovirus status with high specificity and sensitivity in both the original and validation cohorts. The study listed 150 to 200 TCR beta chains as associated with cytomegalovirus. In a later analysis, the rate of TCR association differed among HLA loci, with DRB1 alleles having the most associated TCRs and HLA-C alleles having the fewest. A few of the identified cytomegalovirus-associated TCR beta chains were confirmed in vitro to be specific for cytomegalovirus antigens. Correlated functional status among segregating V segments might be attributable to linkage disequilibrium, but an unknown experimental factor could not be ruled out. Several of the top co-occurrence clusters appeared to be linked to parvovirus B19, influenza, CMV and Epstein-Barr virus, according to a later analysis. Immune exposure information for the cohort was limited to CMV serostatus. According to the authors, the approach could potentially be generalized to other disease states and immunological phenotypes. Assigning TCR associations to individual alleles was difficult when HLA alleles, especially DR and DQ, strongly co-occurred. In a later analysis, HLA-associated TCR beta chains showed more clonal expansion and lower generation probabilities than non-associated chains that were equally common. In this cohort, only TCR beta chains were sequenced, and detectable features were limited by the absence of alpha or paired-chain data. In a later analysis, 15,000 to 20,000 TCR beta sequences were associated with specific HLA alleles at a false discovery rate of 0.05.

In total, roughly 670 healthy bone marrow donors made up the cohort. At the time of sampling, every cohort member was nominally healthy, though immune exposures that went unrecorded were likely present. The donor was CMV seronegative and belonged to the group of 350 or so seronegative cohort members. A peripheral blood sample was provided by each donor, and peripheral blood mononuclear cells were used for TCR beta sequencing. Genomic DNA extraction from the blood cell samples was performed with the Qiagen DNeasy Blood Extraction Kit. This TCR was sampled from a man aged 40-55 years in good health and CMV-seronegative. The source material was PBMCs.

The CDR3 here reads CASSSSGGSYNEQFF. The chain employs TRBV27 and TRBJ2-1; TRBD2, as called in the table, went unchecked against the DNA. Inclusive of the bounding cysteine and phenylalanine, the CDR3 is 15 residues long. According to the germline V gene (reference sequence), CDR1 reads MNHEY and CDR2 reads SMNVEV.